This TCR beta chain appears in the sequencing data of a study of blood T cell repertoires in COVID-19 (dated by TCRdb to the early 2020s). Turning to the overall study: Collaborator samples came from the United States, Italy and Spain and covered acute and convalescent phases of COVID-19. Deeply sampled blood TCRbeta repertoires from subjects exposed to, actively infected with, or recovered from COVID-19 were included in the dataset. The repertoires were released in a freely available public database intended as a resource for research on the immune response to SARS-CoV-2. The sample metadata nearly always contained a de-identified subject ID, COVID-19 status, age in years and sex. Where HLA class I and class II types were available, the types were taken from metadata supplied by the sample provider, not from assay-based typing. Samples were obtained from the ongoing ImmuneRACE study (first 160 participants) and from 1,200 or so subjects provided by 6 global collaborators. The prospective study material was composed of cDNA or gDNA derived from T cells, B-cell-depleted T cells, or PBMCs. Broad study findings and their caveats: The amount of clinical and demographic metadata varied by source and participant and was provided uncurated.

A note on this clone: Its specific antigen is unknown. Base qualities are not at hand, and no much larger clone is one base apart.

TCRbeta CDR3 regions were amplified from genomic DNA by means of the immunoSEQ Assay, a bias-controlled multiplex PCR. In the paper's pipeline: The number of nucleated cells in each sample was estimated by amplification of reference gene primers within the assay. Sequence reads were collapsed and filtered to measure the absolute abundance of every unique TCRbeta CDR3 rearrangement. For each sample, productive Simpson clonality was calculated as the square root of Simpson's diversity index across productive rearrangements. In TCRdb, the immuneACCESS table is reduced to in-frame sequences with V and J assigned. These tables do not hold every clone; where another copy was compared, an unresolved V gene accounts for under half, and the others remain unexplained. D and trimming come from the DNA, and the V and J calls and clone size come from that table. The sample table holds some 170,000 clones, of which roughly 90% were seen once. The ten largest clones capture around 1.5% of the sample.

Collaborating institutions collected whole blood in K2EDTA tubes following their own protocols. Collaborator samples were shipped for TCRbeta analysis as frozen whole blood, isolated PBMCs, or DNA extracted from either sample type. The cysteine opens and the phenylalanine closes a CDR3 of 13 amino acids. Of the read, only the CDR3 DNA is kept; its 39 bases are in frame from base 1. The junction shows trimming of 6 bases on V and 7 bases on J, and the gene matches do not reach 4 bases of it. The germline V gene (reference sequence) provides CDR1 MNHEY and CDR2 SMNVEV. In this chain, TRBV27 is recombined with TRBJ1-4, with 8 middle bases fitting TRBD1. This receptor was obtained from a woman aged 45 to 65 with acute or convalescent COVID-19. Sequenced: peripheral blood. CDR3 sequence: CASSRQGTEKLFF. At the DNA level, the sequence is TGTGCCAGCAGCCGACAGGGGACTGAAAAACTGTTTTTT.